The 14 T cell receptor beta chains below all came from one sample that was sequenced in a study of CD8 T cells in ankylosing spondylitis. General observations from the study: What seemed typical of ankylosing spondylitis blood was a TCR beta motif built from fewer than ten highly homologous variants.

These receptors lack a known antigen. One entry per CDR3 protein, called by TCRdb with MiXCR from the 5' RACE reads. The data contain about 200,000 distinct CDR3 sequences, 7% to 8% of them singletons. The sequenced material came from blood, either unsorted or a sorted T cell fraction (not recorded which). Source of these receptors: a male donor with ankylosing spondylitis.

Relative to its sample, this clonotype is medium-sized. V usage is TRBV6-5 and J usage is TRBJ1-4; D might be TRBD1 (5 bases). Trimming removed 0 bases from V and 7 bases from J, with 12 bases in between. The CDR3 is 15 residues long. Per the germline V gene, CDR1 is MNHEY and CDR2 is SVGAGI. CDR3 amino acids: CASSYSGRVGEKLFF. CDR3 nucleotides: TGTGCCAGCAGTTACTCGGGCAGGGTTGGTGAAAAACTGTTTTTT.

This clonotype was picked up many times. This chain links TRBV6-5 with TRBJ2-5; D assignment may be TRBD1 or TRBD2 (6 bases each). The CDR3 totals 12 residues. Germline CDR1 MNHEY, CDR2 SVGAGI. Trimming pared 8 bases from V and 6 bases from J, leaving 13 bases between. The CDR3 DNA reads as TGTGCCAGCCGAGGGGGGCGGAAGACCCAGTACTTC. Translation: CASRGGRKTQYF.

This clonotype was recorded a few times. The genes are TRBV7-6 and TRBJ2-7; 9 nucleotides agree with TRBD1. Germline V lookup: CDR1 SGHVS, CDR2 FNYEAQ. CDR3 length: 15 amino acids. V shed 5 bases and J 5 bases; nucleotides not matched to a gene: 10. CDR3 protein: CASSPWGQGIHEQYF. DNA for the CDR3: TGTGCCAGCAGCCCCTGGGGACAGGGAATCCACGAGCAGTACTTC. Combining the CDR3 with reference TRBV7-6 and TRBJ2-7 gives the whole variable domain GAGVSQSPRYKVTKRGQDVALRCDPISGHVSLYWYRQALGQGPEFLTYFNYEAQQDKSGLPNDRFSAERPEGSISTLTIQRTEQRDSAMYRCASSPWGQGIHEQYFGPGTRLTVT.

CDR3: CASSLLSGTAPDTQYF. The CDR3 nucleotides read TGTGCCAGCAGCCTCCTTAGCGGGACGGCCCCAGATACGCAGTATTTT. V and J are TRBV7-2 and TRBJ2-3; 8 bases agree with TRBD2. Germline V gene data show CDR1 as SGHTA and CDR2 as FQGNSA. This CDR3 is 16 amino acids long. Germline trimming cut 5 bases from V and 4 bases from J; bases unmatched to any gene: 11.

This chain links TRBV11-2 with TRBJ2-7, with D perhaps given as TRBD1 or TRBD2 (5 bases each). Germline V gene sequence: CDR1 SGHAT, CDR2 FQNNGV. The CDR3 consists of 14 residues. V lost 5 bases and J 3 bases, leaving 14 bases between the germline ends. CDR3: CASSLGPVGYEQYF. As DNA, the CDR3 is TGTGCCAGCAGCCTGGGACCCGTCGGCTACGAGCAGTACTTC. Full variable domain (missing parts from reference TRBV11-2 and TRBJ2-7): EAGVAQSPRYKIIEKRQSVAFWCNPISGHATLYWYQQILGQGPKLLIQFQNNGVVDDSQLPKDRFSAERLKGVDSTLKIQPAKLEDSAVYLCASSLGPVGYEQYFGPGTRLTVT.

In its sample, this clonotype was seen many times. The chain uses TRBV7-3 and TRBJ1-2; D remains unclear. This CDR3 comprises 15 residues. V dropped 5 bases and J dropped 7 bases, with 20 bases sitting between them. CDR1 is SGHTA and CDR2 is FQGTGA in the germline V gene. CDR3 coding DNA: TGTGCCAGCAGCCCCCTCGGGCGCCTCGATCCTGGCTACACCTTC. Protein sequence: CASSPLGRLDPGYTF.

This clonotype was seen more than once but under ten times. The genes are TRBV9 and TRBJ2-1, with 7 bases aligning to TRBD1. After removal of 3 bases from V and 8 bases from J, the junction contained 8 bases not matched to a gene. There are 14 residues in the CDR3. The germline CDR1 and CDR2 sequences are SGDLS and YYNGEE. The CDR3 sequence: CASSAGQALDEQFF. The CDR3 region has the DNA TGTGCCAGCAGCGCAGGACAGGCCTTGGATGAGCAGTTCTTC.

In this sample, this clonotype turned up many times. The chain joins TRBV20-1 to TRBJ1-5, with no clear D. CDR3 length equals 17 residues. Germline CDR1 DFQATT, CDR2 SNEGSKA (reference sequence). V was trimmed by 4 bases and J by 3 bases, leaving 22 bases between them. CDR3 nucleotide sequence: TGCAGTGCTACAAACGTGCCGATCCAAACAAACAATCAGCCCCAGCATTTT. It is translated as CSATNVPIQTNNQPQHF.

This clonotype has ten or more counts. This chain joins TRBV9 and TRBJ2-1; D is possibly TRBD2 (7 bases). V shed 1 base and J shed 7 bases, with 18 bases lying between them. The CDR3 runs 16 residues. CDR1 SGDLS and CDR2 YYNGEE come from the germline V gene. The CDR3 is CASSVRIAGQGNEQFF. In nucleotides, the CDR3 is TGTGCCAGCAGCGTACGAATAGCGGGCCAGGGGAATGAGCAGTTCTTC.

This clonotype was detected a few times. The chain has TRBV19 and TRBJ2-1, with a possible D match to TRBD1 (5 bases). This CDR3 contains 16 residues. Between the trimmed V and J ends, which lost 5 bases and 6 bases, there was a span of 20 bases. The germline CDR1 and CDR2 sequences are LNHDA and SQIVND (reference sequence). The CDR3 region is CASSPYQGLTGNEQFF. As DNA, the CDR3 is TGTGCCAGTAGTCCCTATCAGGGCCTGACGGGCAATGAGCAGTTCTTC.

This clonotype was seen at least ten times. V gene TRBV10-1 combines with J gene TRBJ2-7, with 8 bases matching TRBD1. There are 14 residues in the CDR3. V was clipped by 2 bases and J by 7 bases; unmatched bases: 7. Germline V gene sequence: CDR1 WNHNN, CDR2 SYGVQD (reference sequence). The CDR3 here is CASSERGTGREQYF. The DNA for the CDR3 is TGCGCCAGCAGTGAGAGGGGGACAGGCAGGGAGCAGTACTTC.

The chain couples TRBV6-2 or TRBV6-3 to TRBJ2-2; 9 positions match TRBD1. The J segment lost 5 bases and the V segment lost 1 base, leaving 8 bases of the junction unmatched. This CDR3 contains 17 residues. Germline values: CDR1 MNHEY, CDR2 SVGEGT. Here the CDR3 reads CASSYFAGTGRTGELFF. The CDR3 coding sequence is TGTGCCAGCAGTTACTTCGCCGGGACAGGGCGGACCGGGGAGCTGTTTTTT.

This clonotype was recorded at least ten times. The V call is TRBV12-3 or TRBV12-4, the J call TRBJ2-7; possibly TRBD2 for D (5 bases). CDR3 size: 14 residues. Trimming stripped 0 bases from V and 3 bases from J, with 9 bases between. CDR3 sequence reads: CASSLARGNYEQYF. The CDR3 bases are TGTGCCAGCAGTTTAGCTCGGGGTAACTACGAGCAGTACTTC.

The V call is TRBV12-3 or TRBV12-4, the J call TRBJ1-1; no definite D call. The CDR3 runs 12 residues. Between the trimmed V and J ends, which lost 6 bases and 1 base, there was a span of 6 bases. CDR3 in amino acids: CASRQPNTEAFF. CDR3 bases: TGTGCCAGCAGACAGCCGAACACTGAAGCTTTCTTT.